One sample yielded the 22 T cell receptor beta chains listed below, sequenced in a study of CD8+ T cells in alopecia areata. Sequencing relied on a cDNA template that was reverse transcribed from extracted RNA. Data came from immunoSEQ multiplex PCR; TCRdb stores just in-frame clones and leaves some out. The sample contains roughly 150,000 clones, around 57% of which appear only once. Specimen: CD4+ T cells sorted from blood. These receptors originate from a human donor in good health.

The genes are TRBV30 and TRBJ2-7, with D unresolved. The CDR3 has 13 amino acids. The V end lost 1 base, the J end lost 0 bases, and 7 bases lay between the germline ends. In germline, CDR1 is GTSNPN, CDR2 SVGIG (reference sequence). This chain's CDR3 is CAWSEGSSYEQYF. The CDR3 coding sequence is TGTGCCTGGAGTGAGGGCAGCTCCTACGAGCAGTACTTC.

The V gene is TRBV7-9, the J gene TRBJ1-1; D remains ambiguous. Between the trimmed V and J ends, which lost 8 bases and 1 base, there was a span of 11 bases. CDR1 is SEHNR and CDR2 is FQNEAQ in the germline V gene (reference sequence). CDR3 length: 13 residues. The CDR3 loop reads CASLKVSNTEAFF. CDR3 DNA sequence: TGTGCCAGCTTGAAGGTGTCGAACACTGAAGCTTTCTTT.

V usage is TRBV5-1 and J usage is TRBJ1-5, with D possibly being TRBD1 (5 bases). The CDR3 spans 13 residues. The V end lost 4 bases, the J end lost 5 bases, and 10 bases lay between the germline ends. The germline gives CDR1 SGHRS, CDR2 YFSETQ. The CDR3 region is CASSLGVDQPQHF. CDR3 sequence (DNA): TGCGCCAGCAGCCTGGGGGTAGATCAGCCCCAGCATTTT.

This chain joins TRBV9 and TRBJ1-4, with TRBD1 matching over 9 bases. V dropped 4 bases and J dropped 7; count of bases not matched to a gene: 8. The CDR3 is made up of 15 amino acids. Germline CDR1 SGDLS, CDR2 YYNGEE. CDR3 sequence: CASSPSGTGSEKLFF. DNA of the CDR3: TGTGCCAGCAGCCCCTCCGGGACAGGGTCTGAAAAACTGTTTTTT. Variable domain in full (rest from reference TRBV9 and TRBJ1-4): DSGVTQTPKHLITATGQRVTLRCSPRSGDLSVYWYQQSLDQGLQFLIQYYNGEERAKGNILERFSAQQFPDLHSELNLSSLELGDSALYFCASSPSGTGSEKLFFGSGTQLSVL.

The CDR3 spells CAWSLGLADSNEQFF. The CDR3 coding sequence is TGTGCCTGGAGTCTTGGACTAGCGGACAGCAATGAGCAGTTCTTC. The chain uses TRBV30 and TRBJ2-1; TRBD2 aligns across 10 bases. This CDR3 region has 15 residues. J was trimmed by 6 bases and V by 2 bases; bases with no gene match: 7. Looked up from germline, CDR1 is GTSNPN and CDR2 is SVGIG (reference sequence).

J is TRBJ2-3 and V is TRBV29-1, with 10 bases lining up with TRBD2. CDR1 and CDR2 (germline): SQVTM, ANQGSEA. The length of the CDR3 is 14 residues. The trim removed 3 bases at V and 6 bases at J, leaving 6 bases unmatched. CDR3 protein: CSVEKAGGRDTQYF. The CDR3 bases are TGCAGCGTTGAGAAAGCGGGAGGGCGGGATACGCAGTATTTT.

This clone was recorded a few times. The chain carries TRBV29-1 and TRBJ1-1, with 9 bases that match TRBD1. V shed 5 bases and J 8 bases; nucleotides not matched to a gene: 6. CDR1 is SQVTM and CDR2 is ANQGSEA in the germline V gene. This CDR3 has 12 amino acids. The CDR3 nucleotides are TGCAGCGTTAAGTTTGGGACAGGGGAAGCTTTCTTT. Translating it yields CSVKFGTGEAFF.

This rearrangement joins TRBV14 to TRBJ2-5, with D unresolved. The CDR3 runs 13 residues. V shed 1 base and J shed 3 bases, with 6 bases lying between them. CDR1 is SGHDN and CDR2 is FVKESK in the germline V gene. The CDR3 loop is CASSQAVKETQYF. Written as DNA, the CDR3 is TGTGCCAGCAGCCAAGCCGTCAAAGAGACCCAGTACTTC.

In DNA, the CDR3 is TGCGCCAGCGGGGTCCTCCCGAGCGAGACCCAGTACTTC. It encodes CASGVLPSETQYF. The V call is TRBV4-1, the J call TRBJ2-5; D is undetermined. Per the germline V gene, CDR1 is MGHRA and CDR2 is YSYEKL. This CDR3 is built from 13 residues. V dropped 8 bases and J dropped 5 bases, with 15 bases sitting between them.

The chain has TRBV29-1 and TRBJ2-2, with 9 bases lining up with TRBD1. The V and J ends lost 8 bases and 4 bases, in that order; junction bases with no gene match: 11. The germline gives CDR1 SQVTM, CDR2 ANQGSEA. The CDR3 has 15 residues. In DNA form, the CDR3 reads TGCAGCATACTCCGGGACAGGGCCATCACCGGGGAGCTGTTTTTT. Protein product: CSILRDRAITGELFF.

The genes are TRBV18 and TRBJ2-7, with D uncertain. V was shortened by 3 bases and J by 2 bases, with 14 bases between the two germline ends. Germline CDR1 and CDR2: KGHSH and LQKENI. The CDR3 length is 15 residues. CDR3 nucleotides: TGTGCCAGCTCACCGTTTGGGAAGCCCACCTACGAGCAGTACTTC. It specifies CASSPFGKPTYEQYF.

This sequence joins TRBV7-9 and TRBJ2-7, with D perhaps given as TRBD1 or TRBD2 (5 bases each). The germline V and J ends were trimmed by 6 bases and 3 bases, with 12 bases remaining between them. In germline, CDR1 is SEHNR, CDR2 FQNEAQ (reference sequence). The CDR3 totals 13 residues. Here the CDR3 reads CASSRGGGYEQYF. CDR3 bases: TGTGCCAGCAGTCGTGGGGGTGGCTACGAGCAGTACTTC.

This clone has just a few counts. The CDR3 sequence: CASSWTANYGYTF. The CDR3 nucleotides read TGTGCCAGCAGTTGGACAGCTAACTATGGCTACACCTTC. This chain uses TRBV6-5 with TRBJ1-2; D perhaps matches TRBD1 (6 bases). The germline gives CDR1 MNHEY, CDR2 SVGAGI. The CDR3 is 13 amino acids. V lost 4 bases and J 0 bases, leaving 6 bases between the germline ends.

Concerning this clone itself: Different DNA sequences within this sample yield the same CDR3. This CDR3 reads CSVVRGETQYF. The CDR3 nucleotides are TGCAGCGTTGTCAGGGGTGAGACCCAGTACTTC. The gene calls are TRBV29-1 and TRBJ2-5; D is perhaps TRBD1 (6 bases). Germline-derived CDR1 and CDR2 are SQVTM and ANQGSEA. The V gene lost 4 bases and the J gene lost 5 bases, with 8 bases spanning the gap. The CDR3 is 11 residues long.

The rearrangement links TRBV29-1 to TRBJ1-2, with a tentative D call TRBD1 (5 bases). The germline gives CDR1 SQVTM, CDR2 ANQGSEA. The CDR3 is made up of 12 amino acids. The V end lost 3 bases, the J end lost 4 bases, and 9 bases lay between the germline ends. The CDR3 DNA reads TGCAGCGTTGAGGCAGGGACCTATGGCTACACCTTC. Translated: CSVEAGTYGYTF. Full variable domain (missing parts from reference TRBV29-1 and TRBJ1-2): SAVISQKPSRDICQRGTSLTIQCQVDSQVTMMFWYRQQPGQSLTLIATANQGSEATYESGFVIDKFPISRPNLTFSTLTVSNMSPEDSSIYLCSVEAGTYGYTFGSGTRLTVV.

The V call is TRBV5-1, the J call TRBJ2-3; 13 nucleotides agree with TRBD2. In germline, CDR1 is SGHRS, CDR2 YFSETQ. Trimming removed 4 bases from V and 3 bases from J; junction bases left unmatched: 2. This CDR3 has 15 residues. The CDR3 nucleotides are TGCGCCAGCAGCCGGACTAGCGGGAGTACAGATACGCAGTATTTT. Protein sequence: CASSRTSGSTDTQYF.

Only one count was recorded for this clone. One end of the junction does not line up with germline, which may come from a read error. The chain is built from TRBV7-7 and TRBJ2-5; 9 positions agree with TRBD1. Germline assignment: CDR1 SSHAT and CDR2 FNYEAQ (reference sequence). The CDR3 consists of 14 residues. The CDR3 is CASSIDRGQETQYF. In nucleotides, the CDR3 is TGTGCTAGCAGTATTGACAGGGGGCAAGAGACCCAGTACTTC.

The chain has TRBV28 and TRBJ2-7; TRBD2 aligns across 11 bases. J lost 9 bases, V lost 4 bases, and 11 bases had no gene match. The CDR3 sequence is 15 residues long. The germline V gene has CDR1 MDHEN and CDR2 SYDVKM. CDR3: CASSSLAGGGSGQYF. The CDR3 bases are TGTGCCAGCAGTTCCCTAGCGGGAGGCGGATCGGGGCAGTACTTC.

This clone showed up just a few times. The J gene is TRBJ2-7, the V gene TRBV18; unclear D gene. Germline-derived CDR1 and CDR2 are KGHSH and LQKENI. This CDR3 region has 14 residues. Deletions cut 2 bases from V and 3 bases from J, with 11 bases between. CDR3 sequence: CASSPSQTFYEQYF. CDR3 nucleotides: TGTGCCAGCTCACCAAGTCAGACCTTCTACGAGCAGTACTTC.

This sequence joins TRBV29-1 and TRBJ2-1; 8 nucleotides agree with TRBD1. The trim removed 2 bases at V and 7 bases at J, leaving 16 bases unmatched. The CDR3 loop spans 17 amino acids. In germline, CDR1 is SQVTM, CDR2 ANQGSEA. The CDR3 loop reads CSVENGRGQMGVNEQFF. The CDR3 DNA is TGCAGCGTTGAAAACGGCAGGGGGCAAATGGGGGTAAATGAGCAGTTCTTC.

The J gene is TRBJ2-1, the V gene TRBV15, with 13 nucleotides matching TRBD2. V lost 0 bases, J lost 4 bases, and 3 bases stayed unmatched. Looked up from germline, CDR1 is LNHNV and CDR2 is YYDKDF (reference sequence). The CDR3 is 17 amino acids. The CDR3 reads CATSRDGLAGVYNEQFF. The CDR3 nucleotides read TGTGCCACCAGCAGAGATGGACTAGCGGGAGTGTACAATGAGCAGTTCTTC. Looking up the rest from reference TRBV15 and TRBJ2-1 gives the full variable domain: DAMVIQNPRYQVTQFGKPVTLSCSQTLNHNVMYWYQQKSSQAPKLLFHYYDKDFNNEADTPDNFQSRRPNTSFCFLDIRSPGLGDTAMYLCATSRDGLAGVYNEQFFGPGTRLTVL.

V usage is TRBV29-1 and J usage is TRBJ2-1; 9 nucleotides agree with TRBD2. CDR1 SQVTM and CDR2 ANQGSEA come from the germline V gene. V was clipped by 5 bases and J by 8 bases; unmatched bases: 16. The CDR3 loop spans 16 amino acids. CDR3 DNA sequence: TGCAGCGTTTGGGGCGCGGGAGGGCCCCCGTTCGATGAGCAGTTCTTC. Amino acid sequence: CSVWGAGGPPFDEQFF.